This TCR beta chain was retrieved from a study of blood T cell repertoires in COVID-19. Study as a whole: Acute and convalescent COVID-19 samples came from the United States, Italy and Spain.

This clone was observed a few times. This CDR3 contains 13 residues. The V end was cut by 4 bases, the J end by 0 bases, with 4 bases between. Assay used: immunoSEQ multiplex PCR; TCRdb lists only in-frame clones, some missing. This table has some 80,000 clones, around 84% appearing once. What was sequenced was peripheral blood. The sequence derives from a man in his fifties with acute or convalescent COVID-19. This chain connects TRBV12-3 or TRBV12-4 to TRBJ1-5, with D uncertain. In DNA, the CDR3 is TGTGCCAGCAGTTCAAATAGCAATCAGCCCCAGCATTTT. Its protein is CASSSNSNQPQHF.